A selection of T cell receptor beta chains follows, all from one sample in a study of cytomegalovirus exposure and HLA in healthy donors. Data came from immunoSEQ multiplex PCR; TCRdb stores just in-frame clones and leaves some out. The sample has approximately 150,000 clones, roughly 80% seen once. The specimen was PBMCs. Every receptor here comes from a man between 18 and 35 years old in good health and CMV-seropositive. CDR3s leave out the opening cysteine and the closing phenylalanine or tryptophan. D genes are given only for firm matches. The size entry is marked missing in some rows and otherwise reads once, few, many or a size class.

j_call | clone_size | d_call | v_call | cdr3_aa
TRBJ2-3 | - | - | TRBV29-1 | SVMTGTQY
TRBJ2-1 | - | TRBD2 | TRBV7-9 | ASSLTSVTNEQF
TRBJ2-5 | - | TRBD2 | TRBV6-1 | ASTLSGRETQY
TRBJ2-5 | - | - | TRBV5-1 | ASSITGGGETQY
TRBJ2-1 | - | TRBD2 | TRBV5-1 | ASRLAGGGRDEQF
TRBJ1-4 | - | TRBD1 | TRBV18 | ASRDRDEKLF
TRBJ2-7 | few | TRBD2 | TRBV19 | ASSIASGRYYEQY
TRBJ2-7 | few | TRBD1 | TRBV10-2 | ASRLGTGTSYEQY
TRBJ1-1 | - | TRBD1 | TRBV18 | ASSPGDSGLLMNTEAF
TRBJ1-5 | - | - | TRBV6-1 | ARSDWTEIFNQPQH
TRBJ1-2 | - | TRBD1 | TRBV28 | ASKSTGGSGYT
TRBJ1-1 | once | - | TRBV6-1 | ASSEGAGIMNTEAF
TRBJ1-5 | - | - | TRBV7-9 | ASSYQNQPQH
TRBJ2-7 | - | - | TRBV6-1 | ASSDRAPGYEQY
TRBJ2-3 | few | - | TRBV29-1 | SVVGQYTDTQY
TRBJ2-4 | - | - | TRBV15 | ATGPDRRDIS
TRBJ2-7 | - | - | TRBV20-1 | SARDNEQY
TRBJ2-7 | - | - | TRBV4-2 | ASSQDMPLYEQY
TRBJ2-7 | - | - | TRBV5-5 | ASSLGGLGAGVTYEQY
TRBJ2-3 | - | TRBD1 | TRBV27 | ASSWDRGGDTQY
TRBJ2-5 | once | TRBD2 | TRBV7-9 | ASSLILAGGRETQY
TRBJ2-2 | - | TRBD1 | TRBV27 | ASTPRTGNTGELF
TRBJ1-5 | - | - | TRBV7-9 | ASSLTPRGQGGNQPQH
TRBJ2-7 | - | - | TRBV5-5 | ASSSTSDTGSVEQY
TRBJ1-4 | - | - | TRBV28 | ASRDTATTNEKLF
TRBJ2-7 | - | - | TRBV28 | ASSHGQSSYEQY
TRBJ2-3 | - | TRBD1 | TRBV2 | ASSGQGTDTQY
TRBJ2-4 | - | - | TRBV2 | ASRDRGSVADIQY
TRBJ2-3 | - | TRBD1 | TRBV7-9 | ASSFWDRGFTDTQY
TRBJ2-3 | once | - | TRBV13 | ASSPPWRAPTDTQY
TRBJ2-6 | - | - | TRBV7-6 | ASSSSNVLT
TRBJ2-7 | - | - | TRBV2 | ASSATGYEQY
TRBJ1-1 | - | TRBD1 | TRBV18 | ASSPPRGPNTEAF
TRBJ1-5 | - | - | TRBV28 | ASSPYSGNQPQH
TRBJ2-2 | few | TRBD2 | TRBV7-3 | ASRIAPGGPGELF
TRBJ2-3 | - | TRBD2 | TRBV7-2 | ASSARLASTDTQY
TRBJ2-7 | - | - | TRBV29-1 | SFLVRVTPYEQY
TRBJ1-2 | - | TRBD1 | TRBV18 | ASSPEEGGGYGYT
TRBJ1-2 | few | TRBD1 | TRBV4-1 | ASSPTGFAYGYT
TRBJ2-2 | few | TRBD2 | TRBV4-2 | ASSQDLASGRTGELF
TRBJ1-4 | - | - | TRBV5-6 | ASSLRGLESEKLF
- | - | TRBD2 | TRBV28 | ASSIPSGFTYEQY